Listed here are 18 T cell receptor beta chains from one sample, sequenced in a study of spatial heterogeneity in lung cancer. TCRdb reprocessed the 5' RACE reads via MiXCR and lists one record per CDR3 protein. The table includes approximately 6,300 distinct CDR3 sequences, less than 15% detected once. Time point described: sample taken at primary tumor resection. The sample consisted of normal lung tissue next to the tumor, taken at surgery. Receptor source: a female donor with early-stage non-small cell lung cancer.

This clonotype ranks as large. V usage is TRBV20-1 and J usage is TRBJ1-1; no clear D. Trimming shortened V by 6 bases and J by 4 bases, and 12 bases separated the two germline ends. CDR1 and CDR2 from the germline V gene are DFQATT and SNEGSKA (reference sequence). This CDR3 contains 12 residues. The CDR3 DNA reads TGCAGTGCCCCCCAGTCGGTCACTGAAGCTTTCTTT. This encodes CSAPQSVTEAFF.

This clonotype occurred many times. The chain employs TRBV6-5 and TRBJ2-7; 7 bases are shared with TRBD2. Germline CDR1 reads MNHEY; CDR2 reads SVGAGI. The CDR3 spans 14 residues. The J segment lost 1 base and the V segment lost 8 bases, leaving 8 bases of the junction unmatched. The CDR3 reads CASRGGRDSYEQYF. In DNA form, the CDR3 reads TGTGCCAGCCGGGGAGGGCGGGATTCCTACGAGCAGTACTTC.

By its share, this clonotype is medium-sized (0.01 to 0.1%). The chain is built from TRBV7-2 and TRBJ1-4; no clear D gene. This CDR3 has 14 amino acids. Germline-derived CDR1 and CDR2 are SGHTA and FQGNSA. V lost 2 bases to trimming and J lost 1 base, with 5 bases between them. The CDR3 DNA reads TGTGCCAGCAGCTTATTACTAACTAATGAAAAACTGTTTTTT. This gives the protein CASSLLLTNEKLFF.

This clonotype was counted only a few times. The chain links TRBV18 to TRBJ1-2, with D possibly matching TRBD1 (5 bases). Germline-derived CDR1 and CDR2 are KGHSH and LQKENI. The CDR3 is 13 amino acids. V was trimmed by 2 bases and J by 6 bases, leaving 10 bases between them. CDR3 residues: CASSPGGSHGYTF. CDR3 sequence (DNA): TGTGCCAGCTCACCAGGGGGGAGTCATGGCTACACCTTC.

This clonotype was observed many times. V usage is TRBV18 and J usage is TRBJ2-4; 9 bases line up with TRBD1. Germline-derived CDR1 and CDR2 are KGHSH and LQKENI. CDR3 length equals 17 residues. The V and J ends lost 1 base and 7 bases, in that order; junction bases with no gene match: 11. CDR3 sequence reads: CASSPRDRETSGNIQYF. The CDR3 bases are TGTGCCAGCTCACCACGGGACAGGGAAACGAGTGGTAACATTCAGTACTTC.

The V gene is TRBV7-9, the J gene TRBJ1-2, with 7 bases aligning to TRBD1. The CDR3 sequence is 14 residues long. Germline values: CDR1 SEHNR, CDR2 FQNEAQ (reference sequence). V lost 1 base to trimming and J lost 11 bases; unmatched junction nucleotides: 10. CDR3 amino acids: CASSLDQGQTSYTF. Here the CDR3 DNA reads TGTGCCAGCAGCTTAGACCAGGGACAGACTTCTTACACCTTC.

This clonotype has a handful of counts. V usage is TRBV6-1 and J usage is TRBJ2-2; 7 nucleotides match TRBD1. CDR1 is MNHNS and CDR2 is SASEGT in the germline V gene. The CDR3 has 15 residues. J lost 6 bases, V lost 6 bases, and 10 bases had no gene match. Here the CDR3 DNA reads TGTGCCAGCAGAAAGGGACAGTCCTTTCCCGGGGAGCTGTTTTTT. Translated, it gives CASRKGQSFPGELFF.

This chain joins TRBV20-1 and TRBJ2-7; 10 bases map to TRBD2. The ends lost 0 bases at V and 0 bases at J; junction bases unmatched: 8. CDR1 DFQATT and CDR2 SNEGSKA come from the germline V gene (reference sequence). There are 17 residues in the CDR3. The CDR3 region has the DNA TGCAGTGCTAGAGATTTAATAGCGGGAGGTAGCTCCTACGAGCAGTACTTC. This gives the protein CSARDLIAGGSSYEQYF.

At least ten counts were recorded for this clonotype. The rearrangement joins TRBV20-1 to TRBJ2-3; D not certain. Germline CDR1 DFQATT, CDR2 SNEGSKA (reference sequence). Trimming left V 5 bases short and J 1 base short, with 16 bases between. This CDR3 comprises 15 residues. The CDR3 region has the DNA TGCAGTGCTGACCTGGGGTATTTGGGCACAGATACGCAGTATTTT. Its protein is CSADLGYLGTDTQYF.

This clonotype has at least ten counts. CDR3 in amino acids: CASSPTSGRWETQYF. For the CDR3, the DNA is TGCGCCAGCAGCCCGACTAGCGGGAGGTGGGAGACCCAGTACTTC. V and J are TRBV5-1 and TRBJ2-5, with 13 bases identical to TRBD2. CDR1 and CDR2 from the germline V gene are SGHRS and YFSETQ. V dropped 4 bases and J dropped 5; count of bases not matched to a gene: 5. This CDR3 spans 15 amino acids.

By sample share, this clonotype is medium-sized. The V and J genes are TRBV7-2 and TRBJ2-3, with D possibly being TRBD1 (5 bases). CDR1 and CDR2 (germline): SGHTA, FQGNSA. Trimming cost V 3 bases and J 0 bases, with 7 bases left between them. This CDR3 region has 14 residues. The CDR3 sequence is CASSFRASTDTQYF. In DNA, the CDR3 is TGTGCCAGCAGCTTCAGGGCTAGCACAGATACGCAGTATTTT. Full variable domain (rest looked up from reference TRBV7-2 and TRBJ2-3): GAGVSQSPSNKVTEKGKDVELRCDPISGHTALYWYRQSLGQGLEFLIYFQGNSAPDKSGLPSDRFSAERTGGSVSTLTIQRTQQEDSAVYLCASSFRASTDTQYFGPGTRLTVL.

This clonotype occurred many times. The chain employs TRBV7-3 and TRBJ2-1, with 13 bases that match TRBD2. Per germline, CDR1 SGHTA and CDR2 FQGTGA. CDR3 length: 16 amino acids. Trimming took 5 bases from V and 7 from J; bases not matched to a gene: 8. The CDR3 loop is CASSPRGLAGENEQFF. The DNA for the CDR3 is TGTGCCAGCAGCCCCAGAGGACTAGCGGGAGAAAATGAGCAGTTCTTC.

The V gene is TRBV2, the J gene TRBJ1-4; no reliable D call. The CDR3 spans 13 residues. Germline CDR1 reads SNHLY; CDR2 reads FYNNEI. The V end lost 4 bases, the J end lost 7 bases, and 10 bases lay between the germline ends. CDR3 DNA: TGTGCCAGCAGTGGCCAGTTCCGTGAAAAACTGTTTTTT. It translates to CASSGQFREKLFF.

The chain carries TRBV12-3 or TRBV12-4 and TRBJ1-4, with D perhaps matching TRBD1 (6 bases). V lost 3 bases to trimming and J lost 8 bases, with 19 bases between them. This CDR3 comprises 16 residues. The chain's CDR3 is CASSFSRRRGNEKLFF. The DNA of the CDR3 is TGTGCCAGCAGTTTCTCTCGACGTAGGGGGAACGAAAAACTGTTTTTT.

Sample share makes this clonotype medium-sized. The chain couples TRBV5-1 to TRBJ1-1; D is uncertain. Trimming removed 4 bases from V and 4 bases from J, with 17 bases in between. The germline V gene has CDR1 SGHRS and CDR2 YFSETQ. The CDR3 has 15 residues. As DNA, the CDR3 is TGCGCCAGCAGCCCAGACCTGGGGAGGCCCACTGAAGCTTTCTTT. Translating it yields CASSPDLGRPTEAFF.

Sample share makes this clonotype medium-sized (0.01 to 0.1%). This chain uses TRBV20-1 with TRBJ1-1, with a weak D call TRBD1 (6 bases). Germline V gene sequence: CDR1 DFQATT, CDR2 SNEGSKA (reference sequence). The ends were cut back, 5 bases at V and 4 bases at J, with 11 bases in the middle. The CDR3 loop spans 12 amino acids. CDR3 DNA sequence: TGCAGTGCTCCGCAGGGGACCACTGAAGCTTTCTTT. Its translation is CSAPQGTTEAFF.

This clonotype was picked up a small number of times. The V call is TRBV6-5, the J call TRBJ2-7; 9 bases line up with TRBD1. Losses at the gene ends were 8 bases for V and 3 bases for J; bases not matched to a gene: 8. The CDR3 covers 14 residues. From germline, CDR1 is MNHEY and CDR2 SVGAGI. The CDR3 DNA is TGTGCCAGCGGCGTTGGGACAGGGATCTACGAGCAGTACTTC. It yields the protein CASGVGTGIYEQYF.

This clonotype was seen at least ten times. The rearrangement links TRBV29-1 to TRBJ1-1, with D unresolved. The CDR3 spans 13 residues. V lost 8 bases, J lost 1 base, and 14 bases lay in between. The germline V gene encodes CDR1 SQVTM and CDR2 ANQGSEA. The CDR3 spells CSSQRNTNTEAFF. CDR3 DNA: TGCAGCTCTCAACGGAACACGAACACTGAAGCTTTCTTT.